One and the same sample provided the 3 T cell receptor beta chains below, sequenced in a study of Ad26.COV2.S vaccination and SARS-CoV-2 variants. Assay: immunoSEQ multiplex PCR; the TCRdb copy retains only in-frame clones and omits some. The data show around 450,000 clones, 89% seen once. Indicated treatment: some 20 received Ad26.COV2.S at low or high dose, single or two shots; roughly five received placebo; per-sample allocation not given. Material that was analyzed had been drawn on day 63 after the first vaccine or placebo injection. Sequenced material: peripheral blood, taken in a trial of Ad26.COV2.S vaccine versus placebo. The source of these receptors is a person aged 18 to 59 who received the Ad26.COV2.S COVID-19 vaccine or a placebo.

This clone came up a few times. The sample contains more than one DNA sequence encoding this CDR3. The V gene is TRBV3-1 (or the pseudogene TRBV3-2), the J gene TRBJ1-1; no clear D gene. CDR1 LGHDT and CDR2 YNNKEL come from the germline V gene (reference sequence). V lost 1 base and J 0 bases, leaving 3 bases between the germline ends. CDR3 length: 13 amino acids. CDR3 in DNA: TGTGCCAGCAGCCAAGGCGTGAACACTGAAGCTTTCTTT. Amino acid sequence: CASSQGVNTEAFF.

This clone came up once. Other DNA sequences of this sample code for an identical CDR3. The DNA for the CDR3 is TGTGCCAGCAGCTTAAGCGGCAGCTCCTACAATGAGCAGTTCTTC. It encodes CASSLSGSSYNEQFF. This sequence joins TRBV7-3 and TRBJ2-1; D is uncertain. Germline CDR1 SGHTA, CDR2 FQGTGA. Trimming took off 1 base at V and 0 bases at J, with 7 bases between the two ends. The CDR3 length is 15 residues.

The gene calls are TRBV2 and TRBJ2-1, with 9 positions matching TRBD2. Germline lookup yields CDR1 SNHLY and CDR2 FYNNEI. The CDR3 runs to 13 residues. The ends lost 7 bases at V and 7 bases at J; junction bases unmatched: 5. CDR3 loop: CASISGRGNEQFF. CDR3 DNA: TGTGCCAGCATTAGCGGGAGAGGGAATGAGCAGTTCTTC.